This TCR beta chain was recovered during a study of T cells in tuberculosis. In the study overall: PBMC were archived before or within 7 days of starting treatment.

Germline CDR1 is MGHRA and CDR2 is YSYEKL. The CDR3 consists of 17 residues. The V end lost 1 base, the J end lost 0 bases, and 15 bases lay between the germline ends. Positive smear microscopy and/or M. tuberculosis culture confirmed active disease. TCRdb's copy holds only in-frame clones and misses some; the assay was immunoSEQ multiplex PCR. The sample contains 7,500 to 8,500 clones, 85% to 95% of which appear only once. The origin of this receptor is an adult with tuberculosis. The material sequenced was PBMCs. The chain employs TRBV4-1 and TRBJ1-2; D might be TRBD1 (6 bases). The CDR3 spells CASSQVGQWASNYGYTF. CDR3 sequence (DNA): TGCGCCAGCAGCCAAGTAGGACAGTGGGCTTCTAACTATGGCTACACCTTC.